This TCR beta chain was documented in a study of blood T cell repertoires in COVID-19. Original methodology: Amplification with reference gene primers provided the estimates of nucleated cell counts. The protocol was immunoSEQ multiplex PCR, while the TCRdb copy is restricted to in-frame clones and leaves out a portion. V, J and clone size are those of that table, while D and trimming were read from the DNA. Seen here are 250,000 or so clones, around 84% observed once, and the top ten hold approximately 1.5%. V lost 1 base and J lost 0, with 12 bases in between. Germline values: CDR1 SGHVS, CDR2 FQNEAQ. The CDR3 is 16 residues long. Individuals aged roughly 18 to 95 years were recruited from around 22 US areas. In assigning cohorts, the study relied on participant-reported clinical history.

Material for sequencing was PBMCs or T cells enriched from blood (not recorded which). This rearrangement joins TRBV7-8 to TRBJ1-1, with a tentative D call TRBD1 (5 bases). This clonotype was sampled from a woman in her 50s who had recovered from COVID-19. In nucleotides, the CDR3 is TGTGCCAGCAGCTTAGGACGGGGGGTCGTGAACACTGAAGCTTTCTTT. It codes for CASSLGRGVVNTEAFF. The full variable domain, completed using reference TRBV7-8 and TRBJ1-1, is GAGVSQSPRYKVAKRGQDVALRCDPISGHVSLFWYQQALGQGPEFLTYFQNEAQLDKSGLPSDRFFAERPEGSVSTLKIQRTQQEDSAVYLCASSLGRGVVNTEAFFGQGTRLTVV.